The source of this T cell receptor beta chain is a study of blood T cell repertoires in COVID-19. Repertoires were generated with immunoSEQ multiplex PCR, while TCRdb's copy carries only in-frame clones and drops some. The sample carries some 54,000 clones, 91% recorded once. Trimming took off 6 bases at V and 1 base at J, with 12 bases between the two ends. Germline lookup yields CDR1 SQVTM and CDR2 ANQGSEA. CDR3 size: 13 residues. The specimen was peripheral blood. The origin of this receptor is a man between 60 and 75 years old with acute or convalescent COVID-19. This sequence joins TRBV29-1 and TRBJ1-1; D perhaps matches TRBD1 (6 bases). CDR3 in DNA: TGCAGCGTGAAGGGGGATTCGAACACTGAAGCTTTCTTT. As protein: CSVKGDSNTEAFF. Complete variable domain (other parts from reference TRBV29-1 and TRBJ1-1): SAVISQKPSRDICQRGTSLTIQCQVDSQVTMMFWYRQQPGQSLTLIATANQGSEATYESGFVIDKFPISRPNLTFSTLTVSNMSPEDSSIYLCSVKGDSNTEAFFGQGTRLTVV.